This T cell receptor beta chain was recorded in a study of naive CD8 T cells in extremely preterm neonates. Study-level results: Productive template counts varied among preterm samples, a noted limitation.

CDR1 is MGHRA and CDR2 is YSYEKL in the germline V gene. The germline V and J ends were trimmed by 4 bases and 4 bases, with 10 bases remaining between them. The CDR3 length is 13 residues. The sample holds one count of this clone. No antigen is known for it. Sequenced by immunoSEQ multiplex PCR; TCRdb stores in-frame clones only, minus some. Counted here are roughly 7,900 clones, 95% to 98% occurring once; the ten biggest clones make up around 0.35%. Deliveries were elective term cesareans at roughly 35-43 weeks, with no labor or membrane rupture. This chain joins TRBV4-1 and TRBJ1-1; no clear D gene. The sequencing sample was made of naive CD8+ T cells from cord blood. The clonotype was recovered from a newborn in good health. The CDR3 nucleotides are TGCGCCAGCAGCCGCTTGGGAGGCACTGAAGCTTTCTTT. Its translation: CASSRLGGTEAFF.